This record looks at one T cell receptor (beta chain) sequence and its context. Seattle cases were enrolled at active infection and followed longitudinally. How the authors handled the data: Estimates of nucleated cell counts were drawn from the amplification of reference gene primers. Sequenced by immunoSEQ multiplex PCR; TCRdb stores in-frame clones only, minus some. V, J and clone size are those of that table, while D and trimming were read from the DNA. The table records about 160,000 clones, about 85% of them present only once. These data belong to a study of blood T cell repertoires in COVID-19. This CDR3 contains 14 residues. The ends were cut back, 1 base at V and 3 bases at J, with 10 bases in the middle. Germline V gene data show CDR1 as SEHNR and CDR2 as FQNEAQ (reference sequence).

Sequenced material: peripheral blood. V gene TRBV7-9 combines with J gene TRBJ2-7; possibly TRBD2 for D (7 bases). This receptor was identified in a man older than 75 with COVID-19, enrolled during active disease. CDR3 nucleotide sequence: TGTGCCAGCAGCTTAGGAGGGGGGGTCTACGAGCAGTACTTC. Its protein product is CASSLGGGVYEQYF.